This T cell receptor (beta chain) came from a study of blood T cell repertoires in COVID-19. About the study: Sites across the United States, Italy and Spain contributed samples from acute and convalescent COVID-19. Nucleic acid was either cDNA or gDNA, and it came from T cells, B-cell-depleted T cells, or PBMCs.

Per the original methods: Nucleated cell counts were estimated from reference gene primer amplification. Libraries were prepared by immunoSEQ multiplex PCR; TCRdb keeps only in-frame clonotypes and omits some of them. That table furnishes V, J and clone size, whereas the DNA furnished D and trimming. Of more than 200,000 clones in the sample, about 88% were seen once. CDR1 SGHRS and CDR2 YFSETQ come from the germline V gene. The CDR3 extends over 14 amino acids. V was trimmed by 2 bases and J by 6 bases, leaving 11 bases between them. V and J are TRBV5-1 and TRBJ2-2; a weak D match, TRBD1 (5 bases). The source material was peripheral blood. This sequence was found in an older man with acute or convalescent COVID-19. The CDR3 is CASSFVREAGELFF. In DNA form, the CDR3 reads TGCGCCAGCAGCTTTGTCAGGGAAGCCGGGGAGCTGTTTTTT.